Shown below are 26 T cell receptor beta chains from a single sample sequenced in a study of blood T cell repertoires in COVID-19. Measured with immunoSEQ multiplex PCR; TCRdb has only the in-frame clones, and not every one. The table records around 300,000 clones, around 90% of them present only once. Sequencing was carried out using peripheral blood. The receptors originated from a man aged 18 to 29 with active or convalescent COVID-19.

The gene calls are TRBV9 and TRBJ2-3; D is undetermined. Trimming cost V 0 bases and J 2 bases, with 4 bases left between them. Germline-derived CDR1 and CDR2 are SGDLS and YYNGEE. This CDR3 is 13 amino acids long. CDR3 amino acids: CASSVAYTDTQYF. As DNA, the CDR3 is TGTGCCAGCAGCGTAGCCTACACAGATACGCAGTATTTT. Supplemented by reference TRBV9 and TRBJ2-3, the full variable domain reads DSGVTQTPKHLITATGQRVTLRCSPRSGDLSVYWYQQSLDQGLQFLIQYYNGEERAKGNILERFSAQQFPDLHSELNLSSLELGDSALYFCASSVAYTDTQYFGPGTRLTVL.

This clone was seen a single time. This sequence joins TRBV7-7 and TRBJ1-3; D ambiguous. The ends were cut back, 2 bases at V and 0 bases at J, with 8 bases in the middle. Germline V gene data show CDR1 as SSHAT and CDR2 as FNYEAQ (reference sequence). The CDR3 is 15 amino acids. CDR3 sequence reads: CASSLSPSSGNTIYF. For the CDR3, the DNA is TGTGCCAGCAGCTTATCCCCCAGCTCTGGAAACACCATATATTTT. Complete variable domain (other parts from reference TRBV7-7 and TRBJ1-3): GAGVSQSPRYKVTKRGQDVTLRCDPISSHATLYWYQQALGQGPEFLTYFNYEAQPDKSGLPSDRFSAERPEGSISTLTIQRTEQRDSAMYRCASSLSPSSGNTIYFGEGSWLTVV.

This CDR3 is CASSPEYGQPQHF. The CDR3, as DNA: TGTGCCAGCAGCCCCGAGTATGGTCAGCCCCAGCATTTT. V usage is TRBV7-9 and J usage is TRBJ1-5; no clear D gene. CDR1 and CDR2 from the germline V gene are SEHNR and FQNEAQ (reference sequence). This CDR3 is built from 13 residues. The V end was cut by 5 bases, the J end by 6 bases, with 11 bases between.

The chain carries TRBV14 and TRBJ1-1; TRBD1 matches 8 bases. The J segment lost 4 bases and the V segment lost 6 bases, leaving 7 bases of the junction unmatched. Germline V gene sequence: CDR1 SGHDN, CDR2 FVKESK. There are 14 residues in the CDR3. In DNA, the CDR3 is TGTGCCAGCAGTCTCACAGGGGGACGCACTGAAGCTTTCTTT. Protein: CASSLTGGRTEAFF.

The chain is built from TRBV3-1 (or the pseudogene TRBV3-2) and TRBJ2-1, with 14 bases that match TRBD2. The V gene's germline CDR1 is LGHDT and CDR2 YNNKEL (reference sequence). V dropped 4 bases and J dropped 8; count of bases not matched to a gene: 7. The CDR3 covers 16 residues. DNA of the CDR3: TGTGCCAGCAGCCCGACTAGCGGGGGGGCCCGGGATGAGCAGTTCTTC. It yields the protein CASSPTSGGARDEQFF.

The chain is built from TRBV15 and TRBJ2-4, with a weak D call TRBD2 (6 bases). The CDR3 contains 15 residues. Looked up from germline, CDR1 is LNHNV and CDR2 is YYDKDF (reference sequence). The V end was cut by 0 bases, the J end by 6 bases, with 12 bases between. This chain's CDR3 is CATSRDGGGVNIQYF. The DNA for the CDR3 is TGTGCCACCAGCAGAGATGGGGGAGGTGTAAACATTCAGTACTTC.

The chain couples TRBV3-1 (or the pseudogene TRBV3-2) to TRBJ2-5; TRBD1 is a possible D gene (6 bases). Looked up from germline, CDR1 is LGHDT and CDR2 is YNNKEL (reference sequence). The CDR3 runs 18 residues. Trimming took 3 bases from V and 9 from J, leaving 29 bases between them. For the CDR3, the DNA is TGTGCCAGCAGCCAGGCCCTAGTATCCGGGACAAGGGGTTGGGCCCAGTACTTC. It specifies CASSQALVSGTRGWAQYF.

The rearrangement joins TRBV5-1 to TRBJ2-3, with 9 positions matching TRBD1. The CDR3 spans 17 residues. The V segment lost 3 bases and the J segment 0 bases; nucleotides outside the gene matches: 8. The V gene's germline CDR1 is SGHRS and CDR2 YFSETQ. CDR3 loop: CASSWHQQGASTDTQYF. The CDR3 DNA reads as TGCGCCAGCAGCTGGCACCAACAGGGGGCGAGCACAGATACGCAGTATTTT.

V usage is TRBV27 and J usage is TRBJ2-4; a weak D match, TRBD2 (7 bases). The CDR3 spans 19 residues. V dropped 5 bases and J dropped 0 bases, with 23 bases sitting between them. The V gene's germline CDR1 is MNHEY and CDR2 SMNVEV (reference sequence). CDR3: CASSPEWGGRFKAKNIQYF. Written as DNA, the CDR3 is TGTGCCAGCAGTCCGGAGTGGGGGGGGCGGTTTAAAGCCAAAAACATTCAGTACTTC.

The V gene is TRBV9, the J gene TRBJ2-2; TRBD1 matches at 9 bases. The germline gives CDR1 SGDLS, CDR2 YYNGEE. The CDR3 length is 16 residues. With 3 bases clipped from V and 6 bases from J, the junction kept 9 bases outside the gene matches. CDR3 sequence reads: CASSAFDRGRAGELFF. Written as DNA, the CDR3 is TGTGCCAGCAGCGCCTTCGACAGGGGGAGGGCCGGGGAGCTGTTTTTT. Using reference TRBV9 and TRBJ2-2 for the parts outside the CDR3, the full variable domain is DSGVTQTPKHLITATGQRVTLRCSPRSGDLSVYWYQQSLDQGLQFLIQYYNGEERAKGNILERFSAQQFPDLHSELNLSSLELGDSALYFCASSAFDRGRAGELFFGEGSRLTVL.

This chain links TRBV5-4 with TRBJ2-7, with 8 bases lining up with TRBD1. The CDR3 is 14 amino acids. In germline, CDR1 is SGHNT, CDR2 YYREEE (reference sequence). V lost 6 bases, J lost 0 bases, and 5 bases stayed unmatched. CDR3 coding DNA: TGTGCCAGCAAGATGACAGGGGACTCCTACGAGCAGTACTTC. This sequence encodes CASKMTGDSYEQYF.

The chain combines TRBV7-2 with TRBJ1-5; D is undetermined. The CDR3 is 14 residues long. Germline V gene data show CDR1 as SGHTA and CDR2 as FQGNSA. Trimming removed 2 bases from V and 2 bases from J, with 7 bases in between. CDR3 amino acids: CASSLRIGNQPQHF. In DNA form, the CDR3 reads TGTGCCAGCAGCTTACGAATAGGCAATCAGCCCCAGCATTTT.

V gene TRBV4-3 combines with J gene TRBJ2-5, with D perhaps matching TRBD1 (5 bases). CDR3 length: 14 amino acids. Germline V gene data show CDR1 as LGHNA and CDR2 as YSLEER. The V end lost 2 bases, the J end lost 1 base, and 8 bases lay between the germline ends. Written as DNA, the CDR3 is TGCGCCAGCAGCCAAAGGACACGCCAAGAGACCCAGTACTTC. This gives the protein CASSQRTRQETQYF.

This chain uses TRBV5-6 with TRBJ2-1, with 7 positions matching TRBD2. With 0 bases clipped from V and 9 bases from J, the junction kept 12 bases outside the gene matches. This CDR3 contains 16 residues. In germline, CDR1 is SGHDT, CDR2 YYEEEE. The CDR3 is CASSLAAGRGNGEQFF. The DNA of the CDR3 is TGTGCCAGCAGCTTGGCCGCAGGGAGGGGTAACGGTGAGCAGTTCTTC.

The chain uses TRBV15 and TRBJ1-4, with TRBD1 identical over 8 bases. CDR3 length: 15 residues. J gave up 3 bases and V 5 bases, and 5 bases lay outside the gene matches. The germline CDR1 and CDR2 sequences are LNHNV and YYDKDF (reference sequence). CDR3 region: CATSAETGANEKLFF. CDR3 nucleotide sequence: TGTGCCACCAGCGCCGAGACAGGGGCTAATGAAAAACTGTTTTTT.

The V and J genes are TRBV4-1 and TRBJ1-3; no firm D call. The germline V gene encodes CDR1 MGHRA and CDR2 YSYEKL. The CDR3 is made up of 16 amino acids. V was pared by 0 bases and J by 5 bases, with 14 bases between. CDR3 loop: CASSQELTALRNTIYF. Here the CDR3 DNA reads TGCGCCAGCAGCCAAGAGCTAACAGCCCTTCGAAACACCATATATTTT.

The chain combines TRBV4-2 with TRBJ1-5, with 9 bases identical to TRBD1. The ends lost 8 bases at V and 6 bases at J; junction bases unmatched: 14. The V gene's germline CDR1 is LGHNA and CDR2 YNFKEQ. The CDR3 is 16 amino acids. CDR3 nucleotide sequence: TGTGCCAGCGGCGAACCCGGACAGGGGATCGGTCAGCCCCAGCATTTT. Its translation: CASGEPGQGIGQPQHF.

V gene TRBV3-1 (or the pseudogene TRBV3-2) combines with J gene TRBJ2-3, with 8 bases identical to TRBD1. J was trimmed by 0 bases and V by 2 bases; bases with no gene match: 10. CDR1 is LGHDT and CDR2 is YNNKEL in the germline V gene (reference sequence). This CDR3 contains 18 residues. The CDR3, as DNA: TGTGCCAGCAGCCAACTCCTCGCAGGGGGCCCAAGCACAGATACGCAGTATTTT. Protein sequence: CASSQLLAGGPSTDTQYF.

This chain joins TRBV19 and TRBJ1-2, with 10 bases lining up with TRBD1. Germline values: CDR1 LNHDA, CDR2 SQIVND (reference sequence). This CDR3 is built from 14 residues. V shed 5 bases and J 6 bases; nucleotides not matched to a gene: 6. CDR3 in amino acids: CASSVDRGLDGYTF. The CDR3 DNA follows: TGTGCCAGTAGTGTCGACAGGGGGCTGGATGGCTACACCTTC.

The chain uses TRBV18 and TRBJ1-4; D not certain. This CDR3 spans 14 amino acids. V dropped 3 bases and J dropped 7 bases, with 12 bases sitting between them. In germline, CDR1 is KGHSH, CDR2 LQKENI. In DNA, the CDR3 is TGTGCCAGCTCACCCTATTTAGATTCTGAAAAACTGTTTTTT. As protein: CASSPYLDSEKLFF. The full variable domain, its missing parts supplied by reference TRBV18 and TRBJ1-4, is NAGVMQNPRHLVRRRGQEARLRCSPMKGHSHVYWYRQLPEEGLKFMVYLQKENIIDESGMPKERFSAEFPKEGPSILRIQQVVRGDSAAYFCASSPYLDSEKLFFGSGTQLSVL.

The rearrangement links TRBV6-5 to TRBJ1-5; D is undetermined. The germline V gene encodes CDR1 MNHEY and CDR2 SVGAGI. The length of the CDR3 is 12 residues. V was clipped by 6 bases and J by 4 bases, with 7 bases between them. The CDR3 DNA reads TGTGCCAGCAGCCCATTGAATCAGCCCCAGCATTTT. Amino acids: CASSPLNQPQHF.

This clone appeared a single time. The rearrangement uses TRBV6-6 and TRBJ2-1; no reliable D call. Germline V gene data show CDR1 as MNHNY and CDR2 as SVGAGI (reference sequence). The CDR3 length is 10 residues. Trimming stripped 8 bases from V and 7 bases from J, with 6 bases between. Written as DNA, the CDR3 is TGTGCCAGCCCTCCGAATGAGCAGTTCTTC. Its translation: CASPPNEQFF.

The chain uses TRBV7-9 and TRBJ1-5, with D unclear. CDR3 length: 14 residues. Germline V gene lookup returns CDR1 SEHNR and CDR2 FQNEAQ (reference sequence). Trimming took 3 bases from V and 4 from J, leaving 10 bases between them. CDR3 region: CASSFNGRNQPQHF. The DNA for the CDR3 is TGTGCCAGCAGCTTTAACGGGAGAAATCAGCCCCAGCATTTT.

This clone was seen only a few times. The V gene is TRBV7-9, the J gene TRBJ2-5; D unclear. The CDR3 is 15 amino acids. Trimming removed 1 base at V and 5 bases at J, with 14 bases between. Germline lookup yields CDR1 SEHNR and CDR2 FQNEAQ (reference sequence). The CDR3 region has the DNA TGTGCCAGCAGCTTAGGGTATACTAACTCGGAGACCCAGTACTTC. It encodes CASSLGYTNSETQYF.

The V call is TRBV10-2, the J call TRBJ1-1; D call uncertain. This CDR3 has 12 residues. Per germline, CDR1 WSHSY and CDR2 SAAADI. Trimming removed 4 bases at V and 1 base at J, with 4 bases between. CDR3 DNA sequence: TGCGCCAGCAGTGGTCGGAACACTGAAGCTTTCTTT. As protein: CASSGRNTEAFF.

The chain uses TRBV4-1 and TRBJ2-3, with 10 bases fitting TRBD2. The CDR3 runs to 17 residues. CDR1 MGHRA and CDR2 YSYEKL come from the germline V gene. The V segment lost 3 bases and the J segment 1 base; nucleotides outside the gene matches: 7. The CDR3 reads CASSQRSGGAGTDTQYF. CDR3 nucleotide sequence: TGCGCCAGCAGCCAGAGAAGCGGGGGGGCCGGCACAGATACGCAGTATTTT.